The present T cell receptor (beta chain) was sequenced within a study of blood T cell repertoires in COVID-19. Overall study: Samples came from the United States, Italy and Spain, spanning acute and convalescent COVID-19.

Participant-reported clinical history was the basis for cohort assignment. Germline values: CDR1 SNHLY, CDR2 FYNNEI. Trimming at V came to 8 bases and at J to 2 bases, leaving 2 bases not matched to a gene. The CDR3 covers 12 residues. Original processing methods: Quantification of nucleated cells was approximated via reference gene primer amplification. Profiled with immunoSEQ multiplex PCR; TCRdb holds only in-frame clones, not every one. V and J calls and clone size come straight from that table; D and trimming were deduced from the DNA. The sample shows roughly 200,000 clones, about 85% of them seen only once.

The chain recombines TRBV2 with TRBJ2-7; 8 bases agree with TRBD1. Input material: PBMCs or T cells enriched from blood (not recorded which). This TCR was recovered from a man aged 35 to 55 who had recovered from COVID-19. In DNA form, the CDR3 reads TGTGCCAGCGGACAGGGACCCTACGAGCAGTACTTC. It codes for CASGQGPYEQYF.